The 3 T cell receptor beta chains presented below share a single source sample, sequenced in a study of blood T cell repertoires in COVID-19. Using immunoSEQ multiplex PCR, the repertoire was profiled, and TCRdb retains in-frame clones only, with some absent. The data contain approximately 210,000 clones, around 82% of them singletons. Sequences were obtained from peripheral blood. The receptors stem from a woman at least 80 years old with acute or convalescent COVID-19.

The rearrangement uses TRBV6-1 and TRBJ2-5, with 11 positions matching TRBD1. V was clipped by 4 bases and J by 5 bases; unmatched bases: 3. Germline V CDR1 and CDR2: MNHNS, SASEGT. This CDR3 contains 14 residues. The CDR3: CASSVRDRGETQYF. The DNA of the CDR3 is TGTGCCAGCAGTGTCCGGGACAGGGGGGAGACCCAGTACTTC.

V gene TRBV5-6 combines with J gene TRBJ1-1; D unclear. Germline V gene data show CDR1 as SGHDT and CDR2 as YYEEEE. The CDR3 covers 11 residues. V was cut by 2 bases and J by 8 bases, with 7 bases left in between. The CDR3 region is CASSFRGEAFF. The CDR3 DNA is TGTGCCAGCAGCTTCCGGGGAGAAGCTTTCTTT.

This chain links TRBV3-1 (or the pseudogene TRBV3-2) with TRBJ1-2, with TRBD1 as a possible D gene (5 bases). The CDR3 covers 12 residues. V was cut by 4 bases and J by 7 bases, with 10 bases left in between. Germline CDR1 LGHDT, CDR2 YNNKEL (reference sequence). The chain's CDR3 is CASSPRGSGYTF. The CDR3 DNA reads as TGTGCCAGCAGCCCCCGGGGGAGTGGCTACACCTTC.